Listed below are T cell receptor beta chains from one sample, sequenced in a study of T cells in Graves' hyperthyroidism and ophthalmopathy. Via MiXCR, TCRdb re-called the multiplex PCR reads, giving one row per CDR3 protein. Of under 350,000 distinct CDR3 sequences in the sample, around 15% were seen once. The material sequenced was blood. These receptors were collected from a woman aged 55-70 years with Graves' ophthalmopathy. Each CDR3 is given with its conserved first and last residue. D genes are given only for firm matches. Only some rows state a clone size, as once, few, many or a class for expanded clones.

v_gene	d_gene	j_gene	len	abundance	CDR3nt	CDR3aa
TRBV2	.	TRBJ1-1	11	many	TGTGCCAGCAGTGATGACACTGAAGCTTTCTTT	CASSDDTEAFF
TRBV20-1	.	TRBJ2-7	14	.	TGCAGTGCTAGGACCAAAAGTCCAGCCTACGAGCAGTACTTC	CSARTKSPAYEQYF
TRBV29-1	TRBD1	TRBJ1-4	16	many	TGCAGCGCTGTACCATCAAGTTCAGGGGGAAATGAAAAACTGTTTTTT	CSAVPSSSGGNEKLFF
TRBV7-2	.	TRBJ1-5	14	.	TGTGCCAGCAGCTTAATCAATAGCAATCAGCCCCAGCATTTT	CASSLINSNQPQHF
TRBV6-1	TRBD1	TRBJ1-5	15	many	TGTGCCAGCAGTGATGGGCAGGGGGTTAGTCAGCCCCAGCATTTT	CASSDGQGVSQPQHF
TRBV27	.	TRBJ1-5	15	many	TGTGCCAGCCGCCGTGCGGGCAGGATTGACCAGCCCCAGCATTTT	CASRRAGRIDQPQHF
TRBV9	.	TRBJ2-2	13	.	TGTGCCAGCAGCACCCAAAACACCGGGGAGCTGTTTTTT	CASSTQNTGELFF
TRBV2	.	TRBJ1-2	16	.	TGTGCCAGCAGTGATTTACGGGGACGAGTAGATTGTGGCTACACCTTC	CASSDLRGRVDCGYTF
TRBV7-8	.	TRBJ2-2	15	few	TGTGCCAGCAGCGCGCAAGGGGGATACGCCGGGGAGCTGTTTTTT	CASSAQGGYAGELFF
TRBV18	.	TRBJ2-2	16	many	TGTGCCAGCTCACCACCGAATGGCAGGGACACCGGGGAGCTGTTTTTT	CASSPPNGRDTGELFF
TRBV6-2/TRBV6-3	TRBD1	TRBJ1-2	13	.	TGTGCCAGCAGATCGGGACAGCTCTATGGCTACACCTTC	CASRSGQLYGYTF
TRBV19	TRBD1	TRBJ1-5	14	.	TGTGCCAGTAGTATTACAGGGGCAAACCAGCCCCAGCATTTT	CASSITGANQPQHF
TRBV27	.	TRBJ2-5	13	.	TGTGCCAGCAGTTTCAACCGGGGGGAGACCCAGTACTTC	CASSFNRGETQYF
TRBV6-1	TRBD2	TRBJ2-1	17	.	TGTGCCAGCGCGTTTGATGCGGGAGGACCAGGTAACAATGAGCAGTTCTTC	CASAFDAGGPGNNEQFF
TRBV28	.	TRBJ1-2	16	many	TGTGCCAGCAGTTTCCCCACCCGGACGGGCAACTATGGCTACACCTTC	CASSFPTRTGNYGYTF
TRBV11-2	TRBD2	TRBJ2-7	16	.	TGTGCCAGCCGTCATGGTCGGGGGGAAACATCCTACGAGCAGTACTTC	CASRHGRGETSYEQYF
TRBV28	.	TRBJ1-2	12	.	TGTGCCAGCAGTTTTCTCAAATATGGCTACACCTTC	CASSFLKYGYTF
TRBV6-5	.	TRBJ2-7	13	.	TGTGCCAGCAGTTACTCGATAAGAGGAGAGCAGTACTTC	CASSYSIRGEQYF
TRBV20-1	TRBD2	TRBJ2-3	15	many	TGCAGTGCTAGGCGGCTAGCGGGGATCACAGATACGCAGTATTTT	CSARRLAGITDTQYF
TRBV12-3/TRBV12-4	.	TRBJ1-4	16	many	TGTGCCAGCAGTCCCCAAACAGGGAGCAAGAGTGAAAAACTGTTTTTT	CASSPQTGSKSEKLFF
TRBV29-1	TRBD1	TRBJ2-5	18	many	TGCAGCGTGGAACAGGGGTGGCCGCTCCCTCATTTCCAAGAGACCCAGTACTTC	CSVEQGWPLPHFQETQYF
TRBV20-1	.	TRBJ1-1	16	many	TGCAGTGCTAGAGATGTTTCGGGGGGGAAGAACACTGAAGCTTTCTTT	CSARDVSGGKNTEAFF
TRBV3-1	TRBD1	TRBJ2-2	14	few	TGTGCCAGCAGCCCGCGACAGGGCCAAGGGGAGCTGTTTTTT	CASSPRQGQGELFF
TRBV12-3/TRBV12-4	TRBD1	TRBJ1-3	17	.	TGTGCCAGCAGTAGTCCCGGACAGGGGGCGTATGGAAACACCATATATTTT	CASSSPGQGAYGNTIYF
TRBV5-1	.	TRBJ1-5	15	many	TGCGCCAGCAGCTTGTCGGGGGCACTCGGTCAGCCCCAGCATTTT	CASSLSGALGQPQHF
TRBV7-2	.	TRBJ2-1	12	few	TGTGCCAGCAGCTTAGATGGATCCCGGGACTTCTTC	CASSLDGSRDFF